This T cell receptor (beta chain) was captured by sequencing in a study of blood T cell repertoires in COVID-19. Study-level information: Acute-phase and convalescent COVID-19 samples originated in the United States, Italy and Spain.

Germline V lookup: CDR1 WSHSY, CDR2 SAAADI. Deletions cut 0 bases from V and 5 bases from J, with 7 bases between. This CDR3 contains 13 residues. Per the study methods: By means of reference gene primer amplification, nucleated cell counts were estimated. This table comes from immunoSEQ multiplex PCR, and its TCRdb copy is limited to in-frame clones, with some not included. From that table come the V and J calls and clone size; the DNA was used to work out D and trimming. The sample holds fewer than 650,000 clones; about 89% are singletons and the top ten take 7.8%. During active infection, Seattle patients enrolled and were then monitored through disease.

The chain uses TRBV10-2 and TRBJ1-1; tentatively, D is TRBD1 (5 bases). Input material: peripheral blood. This sequence was found in a woman aged 50 to 65 with COVID-19, enrolled during active disease. The CDR3 coding sequence is TGCGCCAGCAGTGAGTCGAAGGGGACTGAAGCTTTCTTT. It translates to CASSESKGTEAFF.